This TCR beta chain is from a study of regulatory T cells in long-lasting Graves disease (dated by TCRdb to 2020 to 2022). Regarding the complete study: Patients with newly diagnosed Graves' disease had been on antithyroid drugs for under 3 months. Patients with persistent Graves' disease were compared with patients with newly diagnosed Graves' disease using TCR sequencing and RNA sequencing of peripheral blood. The study took place in China and was registered as a clinical trial. TCR sequencing covered around 13 persistent and around 20 newly diagnosed Graves' disease patients, 33 samples in total. Here is what the overall study found, with its caveats: As a limitation, the authors acknowledged that the small sample size may reduce accuracy. Sequencing and analysis were restricted to the TCR beta chain. Because the primary lesion, thyroid tissue, could not be accessed, the study looked at peripheral blood alone. Preferential use of TRBV28, TRBJ1-2 and TRBJ2-5 was observed in persistent disease, whereas TRBV20-1 and TRBJ2-1 were favored in newly diagnosed disease. Compared with newly diagnosed patients, persistent Graves' disease patients had lower TCR Shannon entropy and fewer highly expanded clones, which suggests clonal expansion. Patients with persistent disease shared more public clonotypes (approximately 2,500) than newly diagnosed patients did (966).

This clonotype occurred many times. It has no known antigen specificity. Base qualities are missing; no much larger clone stands one base away. The germline V gene (reference sequence) provides CDR1 DFQATT and CDR2 SNEGSKA. Including cysteine and phenylalanine, the CDR3 has 14 amino acids. The retained sequence is limited to the CDR3, 42 bases, with the frame set at the first base. The junction shows trimming of 3 bases on V and 2 bases on J, plus 8 bases between the germline ends. According to the study, the label for this sample's time point signals: newly diagnosed GD, antithyroid drugs for less than 3 months. For both TCR sequencing and RNA sequencing, RNA was extracted from PBMCs using TRIzol. The diagnosis of Graves' disease followed American Thyroid Association guidelines. Patients were recruited from an endocrinology department in Xi'an, China. Each patient gave approximately 10 milliliters of peripheral blood, collected in an EDTA anticoagulant tube. Ficoll Paque Plus density gradient separation was used to isolate PBMCs, and no further T cell sorting was done. RNA quality was checked with an Agilent 2100 Bioanalyzer and agarose gel, and concentration with a NanoDrop 2000.

Library generation was performed with multiplex PCR. The data were produced on an Illumina HiSeq 4000. CDR3 regions were amplified by Arm-PCR with iRepertoire HTBI primers to construct TCR beta libraries. PCR products were gel purified before sequencing. On the authors' methods: A total of around 66 TRBV and 14 TRBJ segments were identified across samples and were used for gene usage analysis of CDR3 amino acid clonotypes. COPE and FqMerger were used to merge the filtered high-quality paired reads into contigs. BLAST was used to align contigs to IMGT TRBV, TRBD and TRBJ reference genes, with CDR3 defined following IMGT. Any clonotype with a frequency above 0.1% was classified as a highly expanded clone. Repertoire diversity was measured by Shannon entropy, and V-J evenness by the Gini coefficient. Clonotypes shared by more than one individual were considered public. TCRdb reanalyzed the raw reads on its own, using fastp at Q25 for trimming and MiXCR for clone calling, and kept in-frame beta chains. CDR3 protein duplicates are merged, each entry listing the most common genes and DNA. The V and J calls come from TCRdb's annotation, not from the publication. The sample profile shows 300,000 to 450,000 distinct CDR3 sequences; around a sixth of them were found once. The ten top clones hold about a fifth of the sample.

Recombination joined TRBV20-1 with TRBJ2-6, with the D gene not clear enough to name. The receptor's source is a female donor with Graves disease. This material consisted of peripheral blood mononuclear cells (PBMCs), taken at new diagnosis, from a patient treated with antithyroid drugs. The CDR3 reads as follows: CSARQVAGANVLTF. The nucleotides read TGCAGTGCTAGGCAAGTGGCTGGGGCCAACGTCCTGACTTTC.